One TCR beta chain is described in this entry. Its antigen is currently unknown. The study ran its PCR with 60 Vbeta and 13 Jbeta primers. The assay was immunoSEQ multiplex PCR, and TCRdb's table has in-frame clones only and misses some. Of 100,000 to 150,000 clones listed, 65% to 90% were seen once; the top ten hold 2.5% to 3%. The sample is drawn from a study of cytomegalovirus exposure and HLA in healthy donors. Study-wide points: Segments of the TCR beta V type were, in most cases, productive about 87% or about 30% of the time in an earlier analysis. Presence/absence analyses assumed roughly uniform sequencing depth across donors.

Germline CDR1 reads MGHRA; CDR2 reads YSYEKL. V shed 5 bases and J 6 bases; nucleotides not matched to a gene: 4. This CDR3 contains 13 residues. The V call is TRBV4-1, the J call TRBJ2-7; 10 bases match TRBD1. The clonotype comes from a woman younger than 30 in good health and CMV-seropositive. Sequencing input: PBMCs. In DNA form, the CDR3 reads TGCGCCAGCAGCAGGGGACAGGGGAGCGAGCAGTACTTC. Residues: CASSRGQGSEQYF.